This TCR beta chain was obtained from a study of metastatic and nonmetastatic thyroid tumors. About the research overall: Peripheral blood and tumor or nodule samples from malignant and benign thyroid patients were compared.

Germline CDR1 is MNHNS and CDR2 is SASEGT. The ends were cut back, 7 bases at V and 3 bases at J, with 10 bases in the middle. The CDR3 loop spans 12 amino acids. No treatment had been given to any patient before thyroid surgery. Per the original data handling: The study took CDR3 differences across clinicopathological groups and made a distant-metastasis classifier for papillary thyroid cancer from them. Via MiXCR, TCRdb re-called the PCR reads. The V and J calls come from TCRdb's annotation, not from the publication. The table records approximately 2,100 clones, roughly a quarter of them present only once. With regard to this clone: The target antigen is unknown.

Study-level points and caveats: Malignant tumors reportedly showed significantly higher TCR beta diversity than benign nodules in both blood and tumor.

This clonotype was obtained from a male donor with papillary thyroid cancer or a benign thyroid nodule (not recorded which). Some clones in this sample may be carry-over from other donors' samples. The chain joins TRBV6-1 to TRBJ2-7; no clear D. Source material: adjacent normal tissue. The CDR3, as DNA: TGTGCCAGCACGAACAGAGACTACGAGCAGTACTTC. Translation gives CASTNRDYEQYF.